This record concerns one T cell receptor (beta chain) sequence. Its antigen is unidentified. A junction boundary mismatches the germline segment, possibly from a read error. The CDR3 runs 12 residues. The V gene's germline CDR1 is SEHNR and CDR2 FQNEAQ (reference sequence). The entry originates in a study of cytomegalovirus exposure and HLA in healthy donors. Notes on the study in general: Analysis was performed later, and it showed HLA-associated TCR beta chains to be more clonally expanded than equally common others. In a later analysis, productive TCRs from donors in an Asian-associated ancestry cluster reportedly carried fewer N-insertions than the cohort mean.

Amplification used 60 Vbeta primers and 13 Jbeta primers. As originally analysed: Later, an analysis found 65 million to 85 million unique TCR beta chains, and around 10 million of these were shared. Measured with immunoSEQ multiplex PCR; TCRdb has only the in-frame clones, and not every one. D and trimming were read from the DNA, whereas the V and J calls and clone size are those reported in that table. The sample has tens of thousands of clones, around 72% seen once. What was sequenced was PBMCs. This sequence joins TRBV7-9 and TRBJ2-7, with D hard to call. The clonotype comes from a man in his forties or fifties in good health and CMV-seropositive. This CDR3 is CANSLEVGWQYF. In nucleotides, the CDR3 is TGTGCCAACAGCTTAGAAGTCGGGTGGCAGTACTTC.